Here is one TCR beta chain with its context. The V end lost 7 bases, the J end lost 1 base, and 7 bases lay between the germline ends. This CDR3 spans 11 amino acids. CDR1 and CDR2 (germline): SQVTM, ANQGSEA. MiXCR, run by TCRdb on the 5' RACE reads, gives a single entry per CDR3 protein. The data show approximately 65,000 distinct CDR3 sequences, 16% seen once. This specimen comes from a study of T-cell memory formation after mild COVID-19. Study information: There were largely donor-specific TCR clusters.

This chain links TRBV29-1 with TRBJ1-1; maybe TRBD1 (5 bases). The sequence was collected from an adult woman who had mild COVID-19 (a few samples of this study predate the infection). Cell type and time point are not known. The source material was PBMCs or a T cell subset sorted from them (not recorded which). The CDR3 reads CSATGNTEAFF. CDR3 coding DNA: TGCAGCGCCACAGGGAACACTGAAGCTTTCTTT.